This TCR beta chain emerged from a study of cytomegalovirus exposure and HLA in healthy donors (dated by TCRdb to the late 2010s). About the study as a whole: According to a later analysis, the 100 to 150 validation repertoires were produced on the same platform as the 600 to 850 repertoires of the first cohort. The study aimed to test whether cataloging public T cell receptors could reveal signatures of past pathogen exposure. A separate validation cohort of roughly 110 different subjects was used in addition to the roughly 670-subject first cohort. High-throughput TCR immunosequencing, statistical association of individual TCRs with disease status, and machine learning were combined to predict cytomegalovirus infection status.

The paper's findings and limits, for the study overall: A total of about 150 TCR beta chains were listed by the study as associated with cytomegalovirus. Subsequent analysis determined that TCRs grouped into clusters in the first cohort also showed a tendency toward co-occurrence across the roughly 120 validation repertoires, and 94% of cluster scores exceeded 0. All 120 or so repertoires were used to score co-occurrence in the validation cohort in a later analysis, because that analysis had no HLA typing for the cohort. According to the authors, the approach could potentially be generalized to other disease states and immunological phenotypes. In both the original and validation cohorts, the classifier was reported to diagnose cytomegalovirus status with high specificity and sensitivity. Three of the identified cytomegalovirus-associated TCR beta chains were confirmed in vitro to be specific for cytomegalovirus antigens. While some public TCRs were present in many individuals, most TCR sequences turned up only very rarely across donors.

CDR1 and CDR2, per the germline V gene, are MNHNS and SASEGT. The CDR3 covers 15 residues, taking in both the cysteine and the phenylalanine. Here the CDR3 DNA is all that survives: 45 bases in frame from base 1. V is clipped by 4 bases and J by 2 bases, and the sequence between their germline boundaries is 11 bases long. Separate from the roughly 630-subject first cohort, the validation cohort of over 90 subjects was the group to which the donors belonged. On this clone itself: No cognate antigen has been identified for it. Base qualities were left out, and no much larger clone turns up one base away.

Library preparation employed the immunoSEQ multiplex PCR assay. In the source study's methods: A statistical classification framework was built to diagnose cytomegalovirus status from the catalog of TCR beta chain sequences. TCRdb retrieved this table from immuneACCESS and kept in-frame rearrangements only. Not all clones are present; in checked studies, unresolved V genes account for under half, and no reason is known for the remainder. Clone size and V and J calls were adopted from that table, with D and trimming inferred from the DNA. This sample is represented by about 63,000 clones; about 90% of them were singletons. The ten largest account for 0.95% to 1.5% of the sample.

Input material: PBMCs. This TCR derives from a woman in her late teens or twenties in good health and CMV-seronegative. The rearrangement combines TRBV6-1 with TRBJ1-4; TRBD1 is perhaps the D gene, given 6 matching bases. The CDR3 protein sequence reads: CASSGLGATNEKLFF. The sequenced DNA is TGTGCCAGCAGTGGGCTGGGGGCGACTAATGAAAAACTGTTTTTT.